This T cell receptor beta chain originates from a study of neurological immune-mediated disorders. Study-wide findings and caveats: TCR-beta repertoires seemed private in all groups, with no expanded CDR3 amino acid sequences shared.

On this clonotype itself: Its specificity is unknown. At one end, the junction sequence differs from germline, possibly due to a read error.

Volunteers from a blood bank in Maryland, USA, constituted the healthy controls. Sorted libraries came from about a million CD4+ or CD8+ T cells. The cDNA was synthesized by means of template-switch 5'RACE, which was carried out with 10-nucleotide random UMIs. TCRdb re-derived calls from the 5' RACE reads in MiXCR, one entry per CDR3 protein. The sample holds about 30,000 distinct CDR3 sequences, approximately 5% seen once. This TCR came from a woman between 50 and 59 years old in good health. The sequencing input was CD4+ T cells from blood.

DNA of the CDR3: TGTGCCAGCATTGAAAGCACACGGGTCGAAAAACTGTTTTTT. It specifies CASIESTRVEKLFF. The rearrangement uses TRBV6-1 and TRBJ1-4; D unresolved. The CDR3 runs 14 residues. Per germline, CDR1 MNHNS and CDR2 SASEGT.